These T cell receptor beta chains were read from a single sample in a study of blood T cell repertoires in COVID-19. The repertoire was sequenced with immunoSEQ multiplex PCR; TCRdb's copy has only in-frame clones and lacks some. The sample holds 20,000 to 25,000 clones, approximately 92% seen once. The sample comprised peripheral blood. Every receptor here comes from a human donor in a cohort sampled during active COVID-19. Each CDR3 is given with its conserved first and last residue. The order of the fields is V gene, J gene, clone size, D gene, CDR3 DNA, CDR3 protein. D genes are given only for firm matches. A clone size is listed for some rows: how often the clone was seen (once, few, many), or a class if it is expanded.

TRBV9	TRBJ1-5	few	NA	TGTGCCAGCAGCGTAGCGGCCGGAGGGGACCAGCCCCAGCATTTT	CASSVAAGGDQPQHF
TRBV13	TRBJ1-1	NA	NA	TGTGCCAGCAGGGAAGGGGGTGGCGACACTGAAGCTTTCTTT	CASREGGGDTEAFF
TRBV18	TRBJ1-6	NA	TRBD1	TGTGCCAGCTCACCGGGACAGGGGCTCTTAAAGTCACCCCTCCACTTT	CASSPGQGLLKSPLHF
TRBV11-2	TRBJ2-3	NA	NA	TGTGCCAGCACCAGGGAAGGCGCCGTCGGCACAGATACGCAGTATTTT	CASTREGAVGTDTQYF
TRBV5-6	TRBJ2-2	NA	TRBD1	TGTGCCAGCAGCTTGGTTCCAGGGGGTGCCACCGGGGAGCTGTTTTTT	CASSLVPGGATGELFF
TRBV27	TRBJ1-2	NA	NA	TGTGCCAGCAGTTGGGCGGGGTCACACTATGGCTACACCTTC	CASSWAGSHYGYTF
TRBV19	TRBJ2-2	few	TRBD1	TGTGCCAGTAGGCGGAGATCCGGGACAGGGAACACCGGGGAGCTGTTTTTT	CASRRRSGTGNTGELFF
TRBV6-2/TRBV6-3	TRBJ2-7	NA	TRBD2	TGTGCCAGCAGTTACTCGACCGGGGGGTCCGCCATCTACGAGCAGTACTTC	CASSYSTGGSAIYEQYF
TRBV10-3	TRBJ2-2	NA	TRBD1	TGTGCCATCAGTGATAAAGCTAAGACAGGGACGAACACCGGGGAGCTGTTTTTT	CAISDKAKTGTNTGELFF
TRBV5-5	TRBJ2-5	NA	NA	TGTGCCAGCAGCAGTCCCCGCAGAACCCTCCAAGAGACCCAGTACTTC	CASSSPRRTLQETQYF